This TCR beta chain was sequenced for a study of immune evolution from preneoplasia to lung adenocarcinoma (dated by TCRdb to the early 2020s). A note on the overall study: No AAH lesions showed HLA loss of heterozygosity, compared with 7% of AIS, around 16% of MIA and roughly 35% of ADC lesions. The sample size depended on which specimens were available, not on a prior power calculation. Whole exome sequencing and methylation data from the same cohort of nodules were integrated with the immune data. According to the study, about 100 samples were used for TCR sequencing. Immune contexture across lung adenocarcinoma precursors and invasive adenocarcinoma was profiled using immune gene expression, TCR sequencing and multiplex immunofluorescence. The overall cohort was made up of nearly 55 patients with pulmonary nodules who had surgical resection. A total of under 60 patients contributed TCR sequencing data. Resected precursor lesions (AAH, AIS, MIA) and invasive adenocarcinomas were compared with paired morphologically normal lung tissue. Class I HLA alleles were inferred from exome data with POLYSOLVER, and allele-specific HLA loss was detected with LOHHLA.

Points the paper makes about the study in general: Findings were based on association rather than direct causation; larger cohorts with long-term follow-up and longitudinal biopsies were deemed needed. The highest clonality was observed in normal lung, whereas higher T cell density and diversity but lower clonality appeared to be present in later-stage lesions. Compared with EGFR-mutant or double wild-type lesions, KRAS-mutant nodules had the highest T cell clonality. Because all patients came from Japan and China, whether the findings apply to Western populations was uncertain. Normal lung had the highest top T cell clone frequencies, and these frequencies appeared to fall progressively from AAH through AIS, MIA and invasive adenocarcinoma.

Using the immunoSEQ hsTCRbeta Kit, TCR beta CDR3 regions were sequenced from DNA. For the original study's pipeline: The ImmunoSEQ Analyzer was used to analyse the TCR sequencing data. T cell clonality was defined as 1 minus Pielou's evenness, as computed on productive rearrangements. To measure T cell diversity, the inverse Simpson index was applied to productive templates. T cell density was TCR beta template counts normalized to usable DNA, estimated by amplifying and sequencing housekeeping genes. TCR metrics were compared across histologic stages using two-sided Kruskal-Wallis tests. The clones in this table, taken by TCRdb from immuneACCESS, are in-frame only. Not every clone is retained; where verified, under half of the shortfall comes from an unresolved V gene, and the cause of the rest is unknown. V, J and clone size are taken as reported in that table, and D and trimming were inferred from the DNA itself. Recorded for this sample are about 9,600 clones; around 89% of them occurred a single time. The ten largest clones represent over 2% of the sample.

Between the mid-2010s and the late 2010s, the patients underwent resection in either Japan or China. The histologic diagnosis of each case was independently confirmed on H&E slides by two lung cancer pathologists. To enrich premalignant or tumor cells for nucleic acid extraction, macro-dissection was performed after pathologic assessment. FFPE tissue was used for DNA isolation with the AllPrep DNA/RNA FFPE Kit. Comments on this clone: Its binding antigen is unknown. No per-base quality is available; no much larger clone lies one base away.

The germline V gene specifies SGDLS as CDR1 and YYNGEE as CDR2. Trimming removed 1 base from V and 9 bases from J; the gene matches leave 11 bases unexplained. Including cysteine and phenylalanine, the CDR3 has 15 amino acids. Only the CDR3 DNA is retained, 45 bases long and in frame from the first base. The sequence was obtained from a person between 65 and 80 years old with invasive lung adenocarcinoma. The chain joins TRBV9 to TRBJ2-7, with TRBD1 matching 9 junction bases. Material: FFPE invasive lung adenocarcinoma tissue. The sample's cell subset or site label, decoded: frankly invasive lung adenocarcinoma (ADC). The CDR3 is CASSVSDRGPLGQYF. The nucleotide sequence is TGTGCCAGCAGCGTATCGGACAGGGGCCCCCTTGGGCAGTACTTC.